The 13 T cell receptor beta chains presented below share a single source sample, sequenced in a study of cytomegalovirus exposure and HLA in healthy donors. The PCR was carried out with 60 Vbeta primers and 13 Jbeta primers. Produced via immunoSEQ multiplex PCR; TCRdb's table is partial and in-frame only. The profile shows around 170,000 clones, 70% to 80% of them singletons. Sample: PBMCs. These TCRs come from a woman in her thirties or forties in good health and CMV-seronegative.

V usage is TRBV30 and J usage is TRBJ1-6, with a possible D match to TRBD1 (6 bases). CDR1 is GTSNPN and CDR2 is SVGIG in the germline V gene (reference sequence). V was clipped by 2 bases and J by 3 bases, with 17 bases between them. CDR3 length: 17 residues. The CDR3 DNA is TGTGCCTGGAGTCTGGACAGTCCGGCGGACTATAATTCACCCCTCCACTTT. This codes for CAWSLDSPADYNSPLHF.

The genes are TRBV27 and TRBJ2-7; 8 bases align to TRBD1. J gave up 5 bases and V 5 bases, and 8 bases lay outside the gene matches. Germline CDR1 and CDR2: MNHEY and SMNVEV (reference sequence). There are 14 residues in the CDR3. CDR3 bases: TGTGCCAGCAGTATACGGACAGGGTTCGACGAGCAGTACTTC. Translated: CASSIRTGFDEQYF.

This chain connects TRBV27 to TRBJ1-1; no firm D call. The CDR3 contains 13 residues. CDR1 and CDR2 (germline): MNHEY, SMNVEV (reference sequence). Trimming pared 5 bases from V and 1 base from J, leaving 8 bases between. CDR3 sequence: CASSPRQNTEAFF. For the CDR3, the DNA is TGTGCCAGCAGTCCCAGACAGAACACTGAAGCTTTCTTT.

This sequence joins TRBV18 and TRBJ2-5; TRBD1 might be the D (6 bases). CDR3 length equals 15 residues. V was cut by 1 base and J by 6 bases, with 15 bases left in between. In germline, CDR1 is KGHSH, CDR2 LQKENI. The CDR3 nucleotides are TGTGCCAGCTCACCACTTAGCAGGACAGAGCAGACCCAGTACTTC. As protein: CASSPLSRTEQTQYF.

In this sample, this clone turned up once. The V call is TRBV4-1, the J call TRBJ2-3; a weak D match, TRBD1 (6 bases). The germline gives CDR1 MGHRA, CDR2 YSYEKL. The CDR3 consists of 14 residues. V lost 5 bases and J 4 bases, leaving 13 bases between the germline ends. CDR3 sequence: CASSIQGYPDTQYF. CDR3 DNA sequence: TGCGCCAGCAGCATCCAGGGGTATCCAGATACGCAGTATTTT.

This clone was seen ten or more times. CDR3 nucleotides: TGTGCCAGCAGAGACCAGGGGTTGAACACTGAAGCTTTCTTT. It translates to CASRDQGLNTEAFF. The chain links TRBV25-1 to TRBJ1-1; possible D gene TRBD1, 6 bases. The CDR3 sequence is 14 residues long. V gave up 6 bases and J gave up 0 bases, with 11 bases separating them. Germline loops: CDR1 MGHDK, CDR2 SYGVNS. The full variable domain, completed using reference TRBV25-1 and TRBJ1-1, is EADIYQTPRYLVIGTGKKITLECSQTMGHDKMYWYQQDPGMELHLIHYSYGVNSTEKGDLSSESTVSRIRTEHFPLTLESARPSHTSQYLCASRDQGLNTEAFFGQGTRLTVV.

The chain couples TRBV6-4 to TRBJ1-2; 7 bases fit TRBD1. Germline CDR1 is MRHNA and CDR2 is SNTAGT. The junction had 8 bases not matched to a gene; V was cut back by 6 bases and J by 7 bases. The CDR3 sequence is 13 residues long. The CDR3 spells CASRKTGEAGYTF. Written as DNA, the CDR3 is TGTGCCAGCAGAAAAACAGGGGAGGCTGGCTACACCTTC.

The rearrangement joins TRBV5-4 to TRBJ2-5, with D perhaps matching TRBD1 (5 bases). The end of the DNA aligns better with TRBJ2-7, so the J call may be wrong. The germline CDR1 and CDR2 sequences are SGHNT and YYREEE (reference sequence). The CDR3 loop spans 14 amino acids. The CDR3 loop is CASSLSAQGHEQYF. The CDR3 nucleotides are TGTGCCAGCAGCTTGTCCGCGCAGGGCCACGAGCAGTACTTC.

This clone was picked up a small number of times. The J gene is TRBJ1-1, the V gene TRBV27; D ambiguous. Per germline, CDR1 MNHEY and CDR2 SMNVEV (reference sequence). CDR3 size: 15 residues. V was pared by 0 bases and J by 3 bases, with 11 bases between. The CDR3 sequence: CASSLSARRDTEAFF. CDR3 in DNA: TGTGCCAGCAGTTTATCAGCCCGGAGAGACACTGAAGCTTTCTTT.

This clone showed up just a few times. DNA for the CDR3: TGCGCCAGCAGCCCGGGACAGGGGGCGTACGAGCAGTACTTC. The encoded protein is CASSPGQGAYEQYF. The chain links TRBV4-1 to TRBJ2-7, with 12 bases identical to TRBD1. Germline CDR1 MGHRA, CDR2 YSYEKL. CDR3 size: 14 residues. Trimming cost V 4 bases and J 4 bases; bases outside gene matches: 2.

The chain has TRBV27 and TRBJ1-5; D ambiguous. This CDR3 contains 13 residues. V lost 2 bases and J 6 bases, leaving 8 bases between the germline ends. CDR1 and CDR2 from the germline V gene are MNHEY and SMNVEV (reference sequence). The CDR3 DNA sequence: TGTGCCAGCAGTTTAGGAGGGATTCAGCCCCAGCATTTT. Translation: CASSLGGIQPQHF.

A single count supports this clone. The rearrangement uses TRBV15 and TRBJ1-1; D remains ambiguous. Between the trimmed V and J ends, which lost 1 base and 3 bases, there was a span of 6 bases. This CDR3 spans 13 amino acids. Germline V gene lookup returns CDR1 LNHNV and CDR2 YYDKDF (reference sequence). In DNA form, the CDR3 reads TGTGCCACCAGCAGAGGCGAAGACACTGAAGCTTTCTTT. Translation gives CATSRGEDTEAFF.

This chain uses TRBV5-1 with TRBJ1-2, with D uncertain. CDR1 SGHRS and CDR2 YFSETQ come from the germline V gene. This CDR3 region has 18 residues. Trimming left V 0 bases short and J 3 bases short, with 21 bases between. CDR3 protein: CASSLEVFGNSRDYGYTF. CDR3 in DNA: TGCGCCAGCAGCTTGGAAGTCTTCGGTAATAGCCGGGACTATGGCTACACCTTC.